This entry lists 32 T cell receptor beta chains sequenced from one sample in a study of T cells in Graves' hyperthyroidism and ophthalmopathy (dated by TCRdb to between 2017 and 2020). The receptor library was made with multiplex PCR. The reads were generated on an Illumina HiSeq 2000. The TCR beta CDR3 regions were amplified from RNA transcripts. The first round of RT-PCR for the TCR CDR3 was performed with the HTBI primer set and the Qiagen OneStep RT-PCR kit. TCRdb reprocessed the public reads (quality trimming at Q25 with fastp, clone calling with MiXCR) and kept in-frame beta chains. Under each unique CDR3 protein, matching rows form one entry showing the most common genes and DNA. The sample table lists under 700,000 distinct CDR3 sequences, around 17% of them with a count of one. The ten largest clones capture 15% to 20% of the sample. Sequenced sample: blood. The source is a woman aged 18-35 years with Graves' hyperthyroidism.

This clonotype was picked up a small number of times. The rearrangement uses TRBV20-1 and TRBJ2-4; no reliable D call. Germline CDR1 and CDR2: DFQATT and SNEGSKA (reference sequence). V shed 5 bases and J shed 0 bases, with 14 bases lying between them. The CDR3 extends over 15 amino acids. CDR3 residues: CSASTRSLAKNIQYF. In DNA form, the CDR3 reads TGCAGTGCTTCCACGAGAAGTCTAGCCAAAAACATTCAGTACTTC.

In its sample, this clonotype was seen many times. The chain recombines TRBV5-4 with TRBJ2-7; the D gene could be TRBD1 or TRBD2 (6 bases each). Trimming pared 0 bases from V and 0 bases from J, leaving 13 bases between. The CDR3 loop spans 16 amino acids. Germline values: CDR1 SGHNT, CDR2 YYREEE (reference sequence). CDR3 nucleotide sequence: TGTGCCAGCAGCTTGGGGGGGGCAGCTATCTCCTACGAGCAGTACTTC. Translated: CASSLGGAAISYEQYF.

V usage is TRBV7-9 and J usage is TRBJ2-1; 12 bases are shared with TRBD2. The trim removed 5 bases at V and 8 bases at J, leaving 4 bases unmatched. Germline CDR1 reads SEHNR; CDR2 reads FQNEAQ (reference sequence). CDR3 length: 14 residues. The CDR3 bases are TGTGCCAGCAGCCTGTGGACTAGCGGGGATGAGCAGTTCTTC. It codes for CASSLWTSGDEQFF.

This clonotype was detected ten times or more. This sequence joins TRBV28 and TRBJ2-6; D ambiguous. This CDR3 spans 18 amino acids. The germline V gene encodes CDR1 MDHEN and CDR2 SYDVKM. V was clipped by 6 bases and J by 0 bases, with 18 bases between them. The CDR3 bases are TGTGCCAGCAGGTCTAGTCTGGGTCGAAGCTCTGGGGCCAACGTCCTGACTTTC. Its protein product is CASRSSLGRSSGANVLTF.

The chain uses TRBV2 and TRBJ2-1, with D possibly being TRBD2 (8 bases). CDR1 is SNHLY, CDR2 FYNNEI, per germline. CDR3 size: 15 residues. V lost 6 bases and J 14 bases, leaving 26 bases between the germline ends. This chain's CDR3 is CASSEGLVARGPEFF. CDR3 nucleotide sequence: TGTGCCAGCAGCGAGGGACTAGTTGCTAGGGGGCCTGAGTTCTTC.

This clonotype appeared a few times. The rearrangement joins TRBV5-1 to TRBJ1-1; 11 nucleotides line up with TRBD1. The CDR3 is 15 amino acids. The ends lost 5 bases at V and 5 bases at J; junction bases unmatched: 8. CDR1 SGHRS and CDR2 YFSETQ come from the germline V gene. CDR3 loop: CASSSGQGGYTEAFF. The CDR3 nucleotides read TGCGCCAGCAGTTCGGGACAGGGGGGTTATACTGAAGCTTTCTTT.

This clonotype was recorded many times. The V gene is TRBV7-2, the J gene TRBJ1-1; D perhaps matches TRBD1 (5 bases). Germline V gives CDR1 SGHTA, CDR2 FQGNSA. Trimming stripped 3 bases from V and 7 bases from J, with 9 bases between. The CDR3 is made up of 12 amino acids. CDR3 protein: CASSLFQGEAFF. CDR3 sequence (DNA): TGTGCCAGCAGCTTGTTTCAGGGTGAAGCTTTCTTT.

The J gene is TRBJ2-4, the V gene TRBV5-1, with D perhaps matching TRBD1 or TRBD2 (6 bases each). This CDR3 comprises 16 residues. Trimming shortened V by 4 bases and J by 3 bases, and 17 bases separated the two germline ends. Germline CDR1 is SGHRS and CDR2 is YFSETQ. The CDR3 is CASSTGNREVKNIQYF. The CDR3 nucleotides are TGCGCCAGCAGCACGGGTAACAGGGAGGTCAAAAACATTCAGTACTTC.

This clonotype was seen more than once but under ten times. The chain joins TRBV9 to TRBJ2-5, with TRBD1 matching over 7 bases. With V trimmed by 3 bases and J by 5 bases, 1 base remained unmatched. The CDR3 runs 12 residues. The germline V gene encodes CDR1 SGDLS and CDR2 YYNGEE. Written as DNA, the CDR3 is TGTGCCAGCAGCGCACAGGGGGAGACCCAGTACTTC. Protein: CASSAQGETQYF.

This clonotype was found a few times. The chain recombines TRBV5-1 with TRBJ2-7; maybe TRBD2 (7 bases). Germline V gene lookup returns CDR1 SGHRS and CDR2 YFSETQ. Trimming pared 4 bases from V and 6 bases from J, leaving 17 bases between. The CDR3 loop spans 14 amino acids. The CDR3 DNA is TGCGCCAGCAGCGGGGGCTCGGGGGGCGCCGAGCAGTACTTC. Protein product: CASSGGSGGAEQYF.

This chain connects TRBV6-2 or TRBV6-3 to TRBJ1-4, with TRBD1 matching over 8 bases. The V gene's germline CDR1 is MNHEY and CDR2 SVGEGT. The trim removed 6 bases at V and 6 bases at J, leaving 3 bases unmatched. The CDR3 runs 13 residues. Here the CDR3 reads CASSPDRDEKLFF. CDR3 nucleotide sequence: TGTGCCAGCAGCCCGGACAGGGATGAAAAACTGTTTTTT.

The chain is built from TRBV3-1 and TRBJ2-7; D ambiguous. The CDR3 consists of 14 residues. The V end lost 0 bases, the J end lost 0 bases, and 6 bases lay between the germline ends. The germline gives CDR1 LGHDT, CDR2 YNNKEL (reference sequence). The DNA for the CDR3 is TGTGCCAGCAGCCAAGATCGAATCTCCTACGAGCAGTACTTC. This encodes CASSQDRISYEQYF.

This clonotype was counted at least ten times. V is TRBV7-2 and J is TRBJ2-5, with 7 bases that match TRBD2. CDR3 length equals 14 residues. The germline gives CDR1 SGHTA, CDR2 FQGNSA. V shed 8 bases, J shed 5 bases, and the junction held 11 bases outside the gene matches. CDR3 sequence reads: CASERSGGWETQYF. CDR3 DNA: TGTGCCAGCGAACGGTCGGGGGGTTGGGAGACCCAGTACTTC.

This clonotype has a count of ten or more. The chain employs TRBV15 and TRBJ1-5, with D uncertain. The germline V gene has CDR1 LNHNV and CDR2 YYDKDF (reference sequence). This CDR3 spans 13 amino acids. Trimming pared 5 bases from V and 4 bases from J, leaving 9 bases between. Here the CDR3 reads CATSPAGNQPQHF. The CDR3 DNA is TGTGCCACCAGCCCCGCGGGGAATCAGCCCCAGCATTTT.

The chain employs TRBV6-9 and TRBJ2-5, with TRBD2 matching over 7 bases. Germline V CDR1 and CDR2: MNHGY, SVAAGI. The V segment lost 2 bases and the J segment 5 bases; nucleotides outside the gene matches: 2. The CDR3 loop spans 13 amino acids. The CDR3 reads CASSYGGGETQYF. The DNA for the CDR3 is TGTGCCAGCAGTTATGGGGGAGGGGAGACCCAGTACTTC.

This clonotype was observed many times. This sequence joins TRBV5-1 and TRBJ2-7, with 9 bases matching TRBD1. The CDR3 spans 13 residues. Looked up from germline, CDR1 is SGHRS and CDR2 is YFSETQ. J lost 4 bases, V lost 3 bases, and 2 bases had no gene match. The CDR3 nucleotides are TGCGCCAGCAGCTGGGACAGGGAATACGAGCAGTACTTC. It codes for CASSWDREYEQYF.

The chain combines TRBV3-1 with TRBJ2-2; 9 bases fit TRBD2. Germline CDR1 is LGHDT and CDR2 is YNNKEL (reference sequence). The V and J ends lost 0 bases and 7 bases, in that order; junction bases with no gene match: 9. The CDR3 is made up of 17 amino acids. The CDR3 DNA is TGTGCCAGCAGCCAAGATTTCCTAGCGGGACTGGTCGGGGAGCTGTTTTTT. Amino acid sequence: CASSQDFLAGLVGELFF.

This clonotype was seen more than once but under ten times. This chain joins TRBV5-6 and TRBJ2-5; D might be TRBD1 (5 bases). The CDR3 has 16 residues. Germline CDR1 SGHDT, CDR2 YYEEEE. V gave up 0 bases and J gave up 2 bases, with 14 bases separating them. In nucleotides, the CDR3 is TGTGCCAGCAGCTTGGGATCCTCAGGGCGGCAAGAGACCCAGTACTTC. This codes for CASSLGSSGRQETQYF.

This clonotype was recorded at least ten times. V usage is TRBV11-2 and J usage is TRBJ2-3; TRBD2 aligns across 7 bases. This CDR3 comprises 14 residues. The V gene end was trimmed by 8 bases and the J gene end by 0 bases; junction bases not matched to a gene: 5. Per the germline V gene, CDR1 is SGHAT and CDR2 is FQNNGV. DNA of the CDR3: TGTGCCAGCGGGGGGGGATTAAGCACAGATACGCAGTATTTT. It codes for CASGGGLSTDTQYF.

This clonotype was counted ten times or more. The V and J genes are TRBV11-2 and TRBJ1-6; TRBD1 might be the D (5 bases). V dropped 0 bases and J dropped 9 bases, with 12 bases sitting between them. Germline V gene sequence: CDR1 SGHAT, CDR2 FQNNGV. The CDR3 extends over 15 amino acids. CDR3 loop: CASSLEGARRSPLHF. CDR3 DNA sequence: TGTGCCAGCAGCTTAGAAGGGGCGCGTCGTTCACCCCTCCACTTT.

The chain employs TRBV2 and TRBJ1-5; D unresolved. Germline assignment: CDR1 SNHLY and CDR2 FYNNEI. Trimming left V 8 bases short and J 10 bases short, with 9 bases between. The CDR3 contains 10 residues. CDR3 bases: TGTGCCAGCGGGAGGTTACCCCAGCATTTT. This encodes CASGRLPQHF. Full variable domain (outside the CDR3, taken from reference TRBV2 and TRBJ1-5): EPEVTQTPSHQVTQMGQEVILRCVPISNHLYFYWYRQILGQKVEFLVSFYNNEISEKSEIFDDQFSVERPDGSNFTLKIRSTKLEDSAMYFCASGRLPQHFGDGTRLSIL.

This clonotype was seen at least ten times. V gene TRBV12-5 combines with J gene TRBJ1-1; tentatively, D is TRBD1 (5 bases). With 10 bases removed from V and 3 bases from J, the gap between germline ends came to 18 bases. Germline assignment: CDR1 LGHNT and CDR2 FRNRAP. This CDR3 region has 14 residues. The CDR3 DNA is TGTGCTACCACCTCCGGGGGGTCGGACACTGAAGCTTTCTTT. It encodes CATTSGGSDTEAFF.

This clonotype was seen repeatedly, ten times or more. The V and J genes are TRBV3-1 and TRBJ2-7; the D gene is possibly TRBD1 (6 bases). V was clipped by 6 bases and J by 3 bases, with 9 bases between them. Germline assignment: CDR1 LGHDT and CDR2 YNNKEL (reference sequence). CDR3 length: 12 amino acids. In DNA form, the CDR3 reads TGTGCCAGCAGTCAGACAGGCTACGAGCAGTACTTC. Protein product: CASSQTGYEQYF.

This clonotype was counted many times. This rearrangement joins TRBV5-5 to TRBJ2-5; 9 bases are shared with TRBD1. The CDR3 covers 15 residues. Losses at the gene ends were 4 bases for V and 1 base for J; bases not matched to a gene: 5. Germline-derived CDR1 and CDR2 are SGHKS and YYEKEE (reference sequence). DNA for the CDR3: TGTGCCAGCAGCGGCCGACAGGGGGTCCAAGAGACCCAGTACTTC. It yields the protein CASSGRQGVQETQYF.

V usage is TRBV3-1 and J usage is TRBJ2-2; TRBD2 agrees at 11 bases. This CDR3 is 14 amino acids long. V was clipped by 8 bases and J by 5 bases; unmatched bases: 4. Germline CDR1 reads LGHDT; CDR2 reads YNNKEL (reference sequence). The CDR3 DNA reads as TGTGCCAGCCGGACTAGCGGGCCTACCGGGGAGCTGTTTTTT. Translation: CASRTSGPTGELFF.

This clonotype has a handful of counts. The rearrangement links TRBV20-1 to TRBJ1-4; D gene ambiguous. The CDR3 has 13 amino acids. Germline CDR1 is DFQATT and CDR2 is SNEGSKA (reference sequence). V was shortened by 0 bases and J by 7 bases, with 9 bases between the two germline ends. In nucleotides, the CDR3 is TGCAGTGCTAGAGATCTGGACCTTGAAAAACTGTTTTTT. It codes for CSARDLDLEKLFF.

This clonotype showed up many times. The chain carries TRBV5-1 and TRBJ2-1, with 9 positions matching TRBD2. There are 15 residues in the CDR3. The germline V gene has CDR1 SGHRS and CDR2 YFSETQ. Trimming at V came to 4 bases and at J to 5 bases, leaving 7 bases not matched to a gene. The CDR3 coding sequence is TGCGCCAGCAGCCCCGTAGCGGGAGCGGACAATGAGCAGTTCTTC. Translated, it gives CASSPVAGADNEQFF. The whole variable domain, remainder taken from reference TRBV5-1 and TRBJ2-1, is KAGVTQTPRYLIKTRGQQVTLSCSPISGHRSVSWYQQTPGQGLQFLFEYFSETQRNKGNFPGRFSGRQFSNSRSEMNVSTLELGDSALYLCASSPVAGADNEQFFGPGTRLTVL.

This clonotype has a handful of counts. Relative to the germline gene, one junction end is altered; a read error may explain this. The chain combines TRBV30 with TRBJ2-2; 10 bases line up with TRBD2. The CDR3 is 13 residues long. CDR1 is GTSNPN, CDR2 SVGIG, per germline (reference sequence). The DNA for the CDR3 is TGTGCCAGGAGGACTAGCGGTGCCGGGGAGCTGTTTTTT. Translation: CARRTSGAGELFF.

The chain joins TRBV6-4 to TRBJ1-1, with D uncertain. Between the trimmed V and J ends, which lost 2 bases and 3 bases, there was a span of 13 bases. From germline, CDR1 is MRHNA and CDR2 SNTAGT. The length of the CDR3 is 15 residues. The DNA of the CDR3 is TGTGCCAGCAGTGACCCCGGTCGCTACGACACTGAAGCTTTCTTT. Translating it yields CASSDPGRYDTEAFF.

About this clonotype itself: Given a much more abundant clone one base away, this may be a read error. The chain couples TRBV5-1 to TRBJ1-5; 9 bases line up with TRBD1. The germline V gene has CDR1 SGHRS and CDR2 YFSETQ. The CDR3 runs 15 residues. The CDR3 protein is CASSQQGQGSEPPHF. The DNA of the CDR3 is TGCGCCAGCAGCCAGCAGGGACAGGGATCTGAGCCCCCGCATTTT.

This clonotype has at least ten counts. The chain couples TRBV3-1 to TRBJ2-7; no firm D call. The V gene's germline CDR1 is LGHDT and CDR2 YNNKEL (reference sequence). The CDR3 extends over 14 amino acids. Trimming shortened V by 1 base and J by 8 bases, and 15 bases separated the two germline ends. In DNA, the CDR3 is TGTGCCAGCAGCCAAGGTTCTAACTACGAACAGCAGTACTTC. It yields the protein CASSQGSNYEQQYF.

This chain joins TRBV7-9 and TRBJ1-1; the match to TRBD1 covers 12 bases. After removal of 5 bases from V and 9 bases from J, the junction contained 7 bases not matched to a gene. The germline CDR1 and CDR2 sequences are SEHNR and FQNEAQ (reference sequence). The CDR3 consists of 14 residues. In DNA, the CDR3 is TGTGCCAGCAGCAAAACGGGACAGGGGGCGAAAGCTTTCTTT. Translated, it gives CASSKTGQGAKAFF.